This record covers a single TCR beta chain. What it binds is unknown. Reverse transcription used 450 to 650 ng RNA and constant-region primers for alpha and beta. Separate chain-specific third strand synthesis with multiplexing indices produced the alpha and beta libraries. TCRdb re-called the 5' RACE reads through MiXCR, storing one row per CDR3 protein. The table lists more than 9,000 distinct CDR3 sequences, 6% of them singletons. Follow-up blood was drawn about 14 weeks, roughly three months, after antiretroviral therapy began. Whole blood was used without fractionation, so all unsorted peripheral T cells were included. The data belong to a study of HIV-infected patients and healthy controls. Study findings and constraints: Diversity differences between study cohorts were not due to their slight age and sex differences. Healthy control repertoires had roughly threefold more distinct CDR3s than untreated HIV+ repertoires, and higher Shannon diversity.

From germline, CDR1 is SQVTM and CDR2 ANQGSEA. This CDR3 region has 13 residues. V gave up 5 bases and J gave up 6 bases, with 15 bases separating them. This sequence was found in an adult with HIV infection. The donor label of this sample is uncertain. This sequence joins TRBV29-1 and TRBJ2-3; TRBD2 is a possible D gene (5 bases). The sample here was blood, taken during antiretroviral therapy. The CDR3 region is CSVRTLLGDTQYF. In DNA, the CDR3 is TGCAGCGTTCGGACTCTACTGGGCGATACGCAGTATTTT.